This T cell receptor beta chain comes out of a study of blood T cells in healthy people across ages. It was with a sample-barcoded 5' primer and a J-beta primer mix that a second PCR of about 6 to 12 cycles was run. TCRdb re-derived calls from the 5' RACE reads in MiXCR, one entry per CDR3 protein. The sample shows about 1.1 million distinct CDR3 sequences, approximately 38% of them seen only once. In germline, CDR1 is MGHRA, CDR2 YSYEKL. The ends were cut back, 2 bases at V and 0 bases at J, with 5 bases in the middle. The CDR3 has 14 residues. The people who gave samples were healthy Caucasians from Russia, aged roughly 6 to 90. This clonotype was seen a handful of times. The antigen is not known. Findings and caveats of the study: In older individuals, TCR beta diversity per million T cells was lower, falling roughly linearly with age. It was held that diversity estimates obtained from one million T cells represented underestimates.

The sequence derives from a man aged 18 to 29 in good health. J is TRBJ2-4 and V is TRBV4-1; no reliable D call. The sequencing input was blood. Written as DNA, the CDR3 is TGCGCCAGCAGCCAATGGTTAGCCAAAAACATTCAGTACTTC. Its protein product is CASSQWLAKNIQYF.